These 7 T cell receptor beta chains originate from one sample sequenced in a study of T cell repertoires in cytomegalovirus infection. Antigens for these TCRs are unknown. MiXCR was run by TCRdb on the reads, yielding one entry per CDR3 protein. Of just over 450,000 distinct CDR3 sequences in the sample, 40% to 50% were seen once. Sequences were derived from cultured PBMCs, sampled from culture after CMV antigen stimulation. All receptors derive from a human donor in good health (CMV status not recorded). Some clones in this sample may be carry-over from other donors' samples.

The chain is built from TRBV12-3 or TRBV12-4 and TRBJ2-7; D is perhaps TRBD2 (6 bases). The V end lost 7 bases, the J end lost 2 bases, and 12 bases lay between the germline ends. The CDR3 runs to 13 residues. DNA for the CDR3: TGTGCCAGCAAGTCGGGGGATACCTACGAGCAGTACTTC. Translation gives CASKSGDTYEQYF.

V gene TRBV5-1 combines with J gene TRBJ1-1, with unresolved D. The germline CDR1 and CDR2 sequences are SGHRS and YFSETQ. The CDR3 extends over 14 amino acids. Between the trimmed V and J ends, which lost 1 base and 4 bases, there was a span of 11 bases. This CDR3 reads CASSLLLVSTEAFF. Written as DNA, the CDR3 is TGCGCCAGCAGCTTGCTCCTCGTCAGCACTGAAGCTTTCTTT.

This clonotype was observed a few times. This chain uses TRBV6-2 or TRBV6-3 with TRBJ2-7, with D possibly TRBD2 on 5 matching bases. The CDR3 spans 16 residues. Germline V lookup: CDR1 MNHEY, CDR2 SVGEGT. The V end was cut by 7 bases, the J end by 2 bases, with 21 bases between. The DNA of the CDR3 is TGTGCCAGCAAGGAGGTCCGTCGGGCGAGAACCTACGAGCAGTACTTC. It is translated as CASKEVRRARTYEQYF.

The rearrangement joins TRBV4-1 to TRBJ1-1, with D possibly TRBD1 on 5 matching bases. This CDR3 is 16 amino acids long. Germline CDR1 and CDR2: MGHRA and YSYEKL. V was clipped by 0 bases and J by 6 bases, with 17 bases between them. CDR3 sequence: CASSQDWDRRKSEAFF. In nucleotides, the CDR3 is TGCGCCAGCAGCCAAGATTGGGACCGACGGAAATCTGAAGCTTTCTTT.

The V and J genes are TRBV6-1 and TRBJ2-7, with 13 bases fitting TRBD2. The CDR3 totals 21 residues. After removal of 7 bases from V and 3 bases from J, the junction contained 24 bases not matched to a gene. Germline loops: CDR1 MNHNS, CDR2 SASEGT. DNA of the CDR3: TGTGCCAGCACTCAGTTAGCCGGACTAGCGGGAGAGGGGGGATTGAGCTACGAGCAGTACTTC. Translating it yields CASTQLAGLAGEGGLSYEQYF.

This clonotype was seen once. For the CDR3, the DNA is TGTGCCAGCAGCTTAGCTAGGACTAGCGGGAGCGGGCGAAGGGAGCTGTTTTTT. It codes for CASSLARTSGSGRRELFF. The J gene is TRBJ2-2, the V gene TRBV7-2, with 13 bases identical to TRBD2. The length of the CDR3 is 18 residues. Germline V gene lookup returns CDR1 SGHTA and CDR2 FQGNSA. J gave up 9 bases and V 0 bases, and 10 bases lay outside the gene matches.

This chain links TRBV4-3 with TRBJ2-5; 9 bases line up with TRBD2. V lost 0 bases to trimming and J lost 9 bases; unmatched junction nucleotides: 5. In germline, CDR1 is LGHNA, CDR2 YSLEER. The CDR3 is made up of 14 amino acids. The CDR3 DNA reads as TGCGCCAGCAGCCAAGAGGGAGCGGGAGGTCCCCAGTACTTC. Its translation is CASSQEGAGGPQYF.